These T cell receptor beta chains were read from a single sample in a study of shared clonotypes between healthy human individuals. The protocol was immunoSEQ multiplex PCR, while the TCRdb copy is restricted to in-frame clones and leaves out a portion. Among about 500,000 clones listed, 77% were seen once. Material: PBMCs. The receptors were gathered from a woman in her thirties or forties in good health. Some clones in this sample may be carry-over from other donors' samples. Each CDR3 is given without its conserved first and last residue.

v_gene	j_gene	CDR3aa
TRBV9	TRBJ2-7	ASSVDPGDRTFSYEQY
TRBV27	TRBJ1-1	ASSLNRNTEAF
TRBV5-6	TRBJ1-1	ASSYVGENTEAF
TRBV7-9	TRBJ2-7	ASSLEAGGHEQY
TRBV6-1	TRBJ1-2	ASRVVGTNYGYT
TRBV5-1	TRBJ2-5	ASSLVLREGRETQY
TRBV19	TRBJ1-5	ASSMMTGTSNQPQH
TRBV15	TRBJ2-1	ATSRDPGALGF
TRBV7-3	TRBJ2-3	ASSLRDRESTQY
TRBV27	TRBJ2-1	ASSPSRTSGREQF
TRBV15	TRBJ2-3	ATSSLAEAPTDTQY
TRBV5-1	TRBJ2-7	ASSLEGAYEQY
TRBV28	TRBJ2-7	ASREQGAMYEQY
TRBV15	TRBJ1-1	ATRTGRGRSEAF
TRBV4-3	TRBJ1-1	ASSHGRVTEAF
TRBV12-5	TRBJ2-3	ASGLGLGTDTQY
TRBV18	TRBJ2-5	ASSPNKLAGGLGETQY
TRBV18	TRBJ2-5	ASSPTGPPGQETQY
TRBV30	TRBJ2-3	AWRGGGSGSVPQY
TRBV10-3	TRBJ2-6	AISGRVGRTSDSGANVLT
TRBV7-9	TRBJ2-5	ASSFGAGGETQY
TRBV4-3	TRBJ2-1	ASSQEPKAPNEQF
TRBV5-6	TRBJ2-5	ASSLGGRETQY
TRBV7-9	TRBJ2-3	ASSPRGLAGVRDTQY
TRBV9	TRBJ2-7	ASSVAGEGEQY
TRBV6-1	TRBJ2-7	ASSDPGQGYEQY
TRBV6-5	TRBJ2-7	ASSRTGGSYEQY
TRBV2	TRBJ1-4	ASIIPPGEKLF
TRBV10-3	TRBJ2-4	AISGTSGSLEH
TRBV5-1	TRBJ1-2	ASSLAPENYGYT
TRBV28	TRBJ2-3	ASSLVPGDDTQY
TRBV5-4	TRBJ2-1	ASSLEGGSSYNEQF
TRBV7-9	TRBJ1-1	ASSLVISGYTEAF
TRBV11-3	TRBJ2-3	ASSPALTDTQY
TRBV5-1	TRBJ1-1	ASSPRVDTEAF
TRBV27	TRBJ2-2	ASSPREGRDTGELF
TRBV9	TRBJ2-3	ASSPDGSASTDTQY
TRBV7-9	TRBJ2-7	ASSITPRDVWDFSYEQY
TRBV6-5	TRBJ2-2	ASSWTSGDTGELF
TRBV7-9	TRBJ1-2	ASSPGQGEGYT
TRBV10-2	TRBJ2-5	ASSENGGGPGETQY
TRBV7-2	TRBJ2-1	ASSLARGGYNEQF
TRBV28	TRBJ2-3	ASRLAGGPSTDTQY
TRBV5-1	TRBJ2-1	ATQPLAGVSDEQF
TRBV7-2	TRBJ2-3	ASSLVQGGTDTQY
TRBV19	TRBJ2-7	ASTGSGRTSEQY
TRBV9	TRBJ1-2	ASSVGYGYT
TRBV29-1	TRBJ2-1	STWDLGNEQF
TRBV5-4	TRBJ2-3	ASSLAGKPPTDTQY
TRBV28	TRBJ2-5	ASSFLDRIIQETQY
TRBV5-1	TRBJ2-7	ASNPSGGNNNEQY
TRBV9	TRBJ1-2	ASSVEGYGYT
TRBV28	TRBJ2-3	ASSFTGGRDTQY
TRBV6-5	TRBJ2-5	ASSRLAVEETQY
TRBV9	TRBJ2-1	ASRPGTGYGRGAGNEQF